The rows below give T cell receptor beta chains drawn from one sample of a study of chemoradiotherapy in HPV16-positive cancers. Some clones are missing from TCRdb's copy, which holds only in-frame ones; the method was immunoSEQ multiplex PCR. The table lists around 33,000 clones, around 88% of them singletons. The sample in question was blood, obtained from a patient who underwent chemoradiotherapy. These receptors were taken from a human donor with HPV-associated anogenital cancer. CDR3s include the opening cysteine and the closing phenylalanine or tryptophan. The D gene is left open where the match is weak. Clone sizes are given selectively: once, few, many, or a class where the clone is expanded.

size | J | V | D | DNA | CDR3
NA | TRBJ2-5 | TRBV27 | NA | TGTGCCAGCACCCCCACCAGAGGGGAGACCCAGTACTTC | CASTPTRGETQYF
NA | TRBJ2-5 | TRBV5-1 | NA | TGCGCCAGCAGTTCCCAAGAGGAGACCCAGTACTTC | CASSSQEETQYF
NA | TRBJ1-1 | TRBV30 | NA | TGTGCCTGGAGTGTACTCCGGAACACTGAAGCTTTCTTT | CAWSVLRNTEAFF
few | TRBJ1-5 | TRBV28 | NA | TGTGCCTGTCGCCCAACAGGGACGAGCAATCAGCCCCAGCATTTT | CACRPTGTSNQPQHF
NA | TRBJ2-7 | TRBV2 | NA | TGTGCCAGGGGGGCCGATGGCTATTCATACGAGCAGTACTTC | CARGADGYSYEQYF
NA | TRBJ2-7 | TRBV29-1 | TRBD1 | TGCAGCGTTAGACAGGGGGAATCCTACGAGCAGTACTTC | CSVRQGESYEQYF
NA | TRBJ2-2 | TRBV10-2 | NA | TGCGCCAGCACCCAGGGAGTCACCGGGGAGCTGTTTTTT | CASTQGVTGELFF
NA | TRBJ2-3 | TRBV10-1 | TRBD2 | TGCGCCAGCAGTGAGTCTAGCGGGGGGGCCGGGGATACGCAGTATTTT | CASSESSGGAGDTQYF
once | TRBJ1-1 | TRBV5-1 | NA | TGCGCCAGCAGCCCTCAGACCCTGGGGACTGAAGCTTTCTTT | CASSPQTLGTEAFF
NA | TRBJ1-2 | TRBV5-4 | TRBD1 | TGTGCCAGCAGCTTGGCGCAGGGGGCGACAACTAACTATGGCTACACCTTC | CASSLAQGATTNYGYTF
NA | TRBJ2-1 | TRBV5-4 | TRBD2 | TGTGCCAGCAGCGGACTAGCGGGGGACAATGAGCAGTTCTTC | CASSGLAGDNEQFF
NA | TRBJ1-1 | TRBV5-3 | NA | TGTGCCAGAAGCCCTGCGAGGGTATCGGATACTGAAGCTTTCTTT | CARSPARVSDTEAFF
NA | TRBJ2-1 | TRBV19 | TRBD2 | TGTGCCAGTAGTAGGACTAGCTCCTACAATGAGCAGTTCTTC | CASSRTSSYNEQFF
NA | TRBJ2-2 | TRBV29-1 | TRBD1 | TGCAGCGGCGGGACAGGGGGGAACACCGGGGAGCTGTTTTTT | CSGGTGGNTGELFF
NA | TRBJ2-5 | TRBV19 | TRBD2 | TGTGCCAGTAGACCTAGCGGGCAAGAGACCCAGTACTTC | CASRPSGQETQYF
once | TRBJ1-6 | TRBV5-1 | NA | TGCGCCAGCAGCTTGGACCCAGCCCAAAATTCACCCCTCCACTTT | CASSLDPAQNSPLHF
NA | TRBJ2-2 | TRBV5-4 | TRBD1 | TGTGCCAGCAGCCGAGGGGGACAGGCGAACACCGGGGAGCTGTTTTTT | CASSRGGQANTGELFF
NA | TRBJ1-4 | TRBV5-8 | NA | TGTGCCAGCAGCTGGGGACCGGCCACCCGGAATGAAAAACTGTTTTTT | CASSWGPATRNEKLFF
NA | TRBJ2-5 | TRBV5-4 | NA | TGTGCCAGCAGCTTGGCGGACTATCAAGAGACCCAGTACTTC | CASSLADYQETQYF
NA | TRBJ2-1 | TRBV4-2 | TRBD2 | TGTGCCAGCAGCCAGGGAGCGGGGGGCTCCTGGGATGGGCAGTTCTTC | CASSQGAGGSWDGQFF
NA | TRBJ1-1 | TRBV4-1 | NA | TGCGCCAGCAGCCAAGAAGGTCCTTTACGGGGAATGAACACTGAAGCTTTCTTT | CASSQEGPLRGMNTEAFF
few | TRBJ1-5 | TRBV7-7 | TRBD1 | TGTGCTAGCAGCCAGGGACAGGGGATAGATCAGCCCCAGCATTTT | CASSQGQGIDQPQHF
NA | TRBJ2-7 | TRBV6-5 | NA | TGTGCCAGCAGTTACGGCTCACCTAACTCCTACGAGCAGTACTTC | CASSYGSPNSYEQYF
NA | TRBJ1-1 | TRBV7-9 | NA | TGTGCCAGCCCCGAGATGTCAGGGGTGAACACTGAAGCTTTCTTT | CASPEMSGVNTEAFF
NA | TRBJ2-7 | TRBV6-1 | TRBD2 | TGTGCCAGCAGTGAACTCTCTCCCCGCGGGAGCGGGGGACCCTACGAGCAGTACTTC | CASSELSPRGSGGPYEQYF
NA | TRBJ1-2 | TRBV5-8 | TRBD1 | TGTGCCAGCAGCTTGGAAGGGACAGAAGATTTTAACTATGGCTACACCTTC | CASSLEGTEDFNYGYTF
NA | TRBJ1-2 | TRBV30 | TRBD1 | TGTGCCTGGAGTGGACAGGGGCTCTCTAACTATGGCTACACCTTC | CAWSGQGLSNYGYTF
NA | TRBJ1-1 | TRBV27 | NA | TGTGCCAGCAGTTTTGGGGACCTGAACACTGAAGCTTTCTTT | CASSFGDLNTEAFF
NA | TRBJ2-7 | TRBV6-6 | NA | TGTGCCAGCGGCAGGAGGGGGAGGGAGCAGTACTTC | CASGRRGREQYF
NA | TRBJ1-6 | TRBV29-1 | NA | TGCAGCGTTAAGCAGGGAGGCAATAATTCACCCCTCCACTTT | CSVKQGGNNSPLHF
NA | TRBJ1-2 | TRBV19 | NA | TGTGCCAGTAGTATTCCAGGGGACTATGGCTACACCTTC | CASSIPGDYGYTF
NA | TRBJ1-1 | TRBV11-1 | NA | TGTGCCAGCAGCCAGAGGGCAGGGTTTTTGAACACTGAAGCTTTCTTT | CASSQRAGFLNTEAFF
NA | TRBJ1-2 | TRBV30 | NA | TGTGCCTCGAAAATGGCAGGGGTCGTATCTTATGGCTACACCTTC | CASKMAGVVSYGYTF
NA | TRBJ1-1 | TRBV14 | TRBD1 | TGTGCCAGCAGCCCGGACAGGGCGAACACTGAAGCTTTCTTT | CASSPDRANTEAFF
NA | TRBJ2-3 | TRBV29-1 | TRBD2 | TGCAGCGTTGGAAGTCTAGCGGGGGGCCTCCGAGATACGCAGTATTTT | CSVGSLAGGLRDTQYF
once | TRBJ2-1 | TRBV4-2 | TRBD2 | TGTGCCAGCAGTCGAAGTAGGGGACTAGCGGGAGGTGGTGAGCAGTTCTTC | CASSRSRGLAGGGEQFF
NA | TRBJ2-3 | TRBV2 | NA | TGTGCCAGCAGGCCCACAGCAGATACGCAGTATTTT | CASRPTADTQYF
NA | TRBJ1-2 | TRBV18 | TRBD1 | TGTGCCAGCTCACCGGGACAGGGCGGGGATGGCTACACCTTC | CASSPGQGGDGYTF
NA | TRBJ1-2 | TRBV5-1 | TRBD1 | TGCGCCAGCAGCTTGACACAGGGGGTCCTCTATGGCTACACCTTC | CASSLTQGVLYGYTF
NA | TRBJ1-5 | TRBV4-2 | NA | TGTGCCAGCAGCCAAGATCTACAGGCCCCAAATAGCAATCAGCCCCAGCATTTT | CASSQDLQAPNSNQPQHF
NA | TRBJ1-1 | TRBV10-2 | NA | TGCGCCAGCAGCAATTACCGGGACACTGAAGCTTTCTTT | CASSNYRDTEAFF